Listed below are T cell receptor beta chains from one sample, sequenced in a study of T cells in Graves' hyperthyroidism and ophthalmopathy. One entry per CDR3 protein results from TCRdb running MiXCR on the multiplex PCR reads. This sample has under 400,000 distinct CDR3 sequences, with roughly 18% found just once. Sequencing was carried out using blood. Every receptor here comes from a woman in her fifties or sixties with Graves' hyperthyroidism. Each CDR3 is given with its conserved first and last residue. A D gene is named only where the DNA matches it firmly. Clone size is shown for a subset of rows, as once, few, many or a class of expanded clone.

CDR3 DNA: TGTGCCAGCAGCCAAGATCCAGCGGCCCTCGAGCAGTACTTC
CDR3 protein: CASSQDPAALEQYF
D gene: .
V gene: TRBV3-1
J gene: TRBJ2-7
clone size: .

CDR3 DNA: TGTGCCAGCAGCCCCAAACCGTTTAGCAATCAGCCCCAGCATTTT
CDR3 protein: CASSPKPFSNQPQHF
D gene: .
V gene: TRBV7-2
J gene: TRBJ1-5
clone size: few

CDR3 DNA: TGTGCCAGCAGCGTAGCGGGGGATCGGTCACCCCTCCACTTT
CDR3 protein: CASSVAGDRSPLHF
D gene: .
V gene: TRBV9
J gene: TRBJ1-6
clone size: .

CDR3 DNA: TGTGCCAGCAGTGACGGGACCTCAGTCATGACAGATACGCAGTATTTT
CDR3 protein: CASSDGTSVMTDTQYF
D gene: .
V gene: TRBV2
J gene: TRBJ2-3
clone size: many

CDR3 DNA: TGTGCCAGCAGCATTGACAGACCGAACACTGAAGCTTTCTTT
CDR3 protein: CASSIDRPNTEAFF
D gene: .
V gene: TRBV28
J gene: TRBJ1-1
clone size: many

CDR3 DNA: TGTGCCAGCAGCTTGGACTGGGCTGGGGCCAACGTCCTGACTTTC
CDR3 protein: CASSLDWAGANVLTF
D gene: .
V gene: TRBV5-4
J gene: TRBJ2-6
clone size: few

CDR3 DNA: TGTGCCAGCACTAGAGAACCTTCCACAGATACGCAGTATTTT
CDR3 protein: CASTREPSTDTQYF
D gene: .
V gene: TRBV2
J gene: TRBJ2-3
clone size: many

CDR3 DNA: TGCAGTGCTAGGGTAGGGGATAATTCACCCCTCCACTTT
CDR3 protein: CSARVGDNSPLHF
D gene: .
V gene: TRBV20-1
J gene: TRBJ1-6
clone size: .

CDR3 DNA: TGTGCCAGCAGAAACAGGGCTTCGAACACTGAAGCTTTCTTT
CDR3 protein: CASRNRASNTEAFF
D gene: .
V gene: TRBV27
J gene: TRBJ1-1
clone size: many

CDR3 DNA: TGTGCCAGCAGCGTATTATCAGAGACAGATACGCAGTATTTT
CDR3 protein: CASSVLSETDTQYF
D gene: .
V gene: TRBV9
J gene: TRBJ2-3
clone size: few

CDR3 DNA: TGCGCCAGCAGCTTGGGTGGCGGTAACTATGGCTACACCTTC
CDR3 protein: CASSLGGGNYGYTF
D gene: .
V gene: TRBV5-1
J gene: TRBJ1-2
clone size: many

CDR3 DNA: TGTGCCAGCAGCCAAGTCTCAGCGGGGGACAATGAGCAGTTCTTC
CDR3 protein: CASSQVSAGDNEQFF
D gene: TRBD2
V gene: TRBV4-2
J gene: TRBJ2-1
clone size: .

CDR3 DNA: TGTGCCAGCAGCCCGGGACAGGGATCGTCAGAGACCCAGTACTTC
CDR3 protein: CASSPGQGSSETQYF
D gene: TRBD1
V gene: TRBV14
J gene: TRBJ2-5
clone size: .

CDR3 DNA: TGTGCCAGCAGCTTATTGAAGGATACGCAGTATTTT
CDR3 protein: CASSLLKDTQYF
D gene: .
V gene: TRBV7-9
J gene: TRBJ2-3
clone size: .

CDR3 DNA: TGTGCCAGCAGCTCCCCCGGACTAGCGGATAACATTCAGTACTTC
CDR3 protein: CASSSPGLADNIQYF
D gene: TRBD2
V gene: TRBV7-3
J gene: TRBJ2-4
clone size: few

CDR3 DNA: TGTGCCAGCAGCCTACTAGCGGGAGGCGACAATGAGCAGTTCTTC
CDR3 protein: CASSLLAGGDNEQFF
D gene: TRBD2
V gene: TRBV13
J gene: TRBJ2-1
clone size: .

CDR3 DNA: TGTGCCAGCAGTTCCCCGGGACGACAAAATTTCGACTTC
CDR3 protein: CASSSPGRQNFDF
D gene: .
V gene: TRBV28
J gene: TRBJ2-5
clone size: few

CDR3 DNA: TGTGCCAGCAGCCCCCTGGACGTCCCCTACGAGCAGTACTTC
CDR3 protein: CASSPLDVPYEQYF
D gene: .
V gene: TRBV5-1
J gene: TRBJ2-7
clone size: .

CDR3 DNA: TGTGCCAGCAGCTTAGGTCCAGCAACTAATGAAAAACTGTTTTTT
CDR3 protein: CASSLGPATNEKLFF
D gene: .
V gene: TRBV11-2
J gene: TRBJ1-4
clone size: .

CDR3 DNA: TGTGCCATCGAGGACACGAACACCGGGGAGCTGTTTTTT
CDR3 protein: CAIEDTNTGELFF
D gene: .
V gene: TRBV10-3
J gene: TRBJ2-2
clone size: .

CDR3 DNA: TGTGCCAGCAGTTACTCAGGAGCTGGGGACCAGTACTTC
CDR3 protein: CASSYSGAGDQYF
D gene: .
V gene: TRBV6-6
J gene: TRBJ2-5
clone size: many

CDR3 DNA: TGTGCCAGCAGCCCCGCCTCTCCGGGACTAGCGGGAGACAATGAGCAGTTCTTC
CDR3 protein: CASSPASPGLAGDNEQFF
D gene: TRBD2
V gene: TRBV7-9
J gene: TRBJ2-1
clone size: few

CDR3 DNA: TGCAGTGCTCCTCCGGGACTAGCGGGCAATGAGCAGTTCTTC
CDR3 protein: CSAPPGLAGNEQFF
D gene: TRBD2
V gene: TRBV20-1
J gene: TRBJ2-1
clone size: .

CDR3 DNA: TGTGCCAGCAGTGGGGACGAATCCTATGGCTACACCTTC
CDR3 protein: CASSGDESYGYTF
D gene: .
V gene: TRBV2
J gene: TRBJ1-2
clone size: many

CDR3 DNA: TGTGCCAGCAGTTTATTCCTTGGGTTCGGGGGAAACTCTGGAAACACCATATATTTT
CDR3 protein: CASSLFLGFGGNSGNTIYF
D gene: .
V gene: TRBV28
J gene: TRBJ1-3
clone size: many

CDR3 DNA: TGTGCCAGCAGTTACGATCTCACAGATACGCAGTATTTT
CDR3 protein: CASSYDLTDTQYF
D gene: .
V gene: TRBV6-5
J gene: TRBJ2-3
clone size: few

CDR3 DNA: TGCGCCAGCAGCCAATTATATGATACGCAGTATTTT
CDR3 protein: CASSQLYDTQYF
D gene: .
V gene: TRBV4-1
J gene: TRBJ2-3
clone size: few

CDR3 DNA: TGTGCCAGCAGCTCGGACTGGACTAGCGGGACCTCCCACAATGAGCAGTTCTTC
CDR3 protein: CASSSDWTSGTSHNEQFF
D gene: TRBD2
V gene: TRBV11-2
J gene: TRBJ2-1
clone size: .

CDR3 DNA: TGTGCCAGCAGCTTCGGACAGATAACGGGGGTAGGCACTGAAGCTTTCTTT
CDR3 protein: CASSFGQITGVGTEAFF
D gene: .
V gene: TRBV7-6
J gene: TRBJ1-1
clone size: many

CDR3 DNA: TGTGCCTGGAGTGGGATGACAGATACGCAGTATTTT
CDR3 protein: CAWSGMTDTQYF
D gene: .
V gene: TRBV30
J gene: TRBJ2-3
clone size: many

CDR3 DNA: TGTGCCAGCAGTGTGAGGACTGATGAAAAACTGTTTTTT
CDR3 protein: CASSVRTDEKLFF
D gene: .
V gene: TRBV28
J gene: TRBJ1-4
clone size: many